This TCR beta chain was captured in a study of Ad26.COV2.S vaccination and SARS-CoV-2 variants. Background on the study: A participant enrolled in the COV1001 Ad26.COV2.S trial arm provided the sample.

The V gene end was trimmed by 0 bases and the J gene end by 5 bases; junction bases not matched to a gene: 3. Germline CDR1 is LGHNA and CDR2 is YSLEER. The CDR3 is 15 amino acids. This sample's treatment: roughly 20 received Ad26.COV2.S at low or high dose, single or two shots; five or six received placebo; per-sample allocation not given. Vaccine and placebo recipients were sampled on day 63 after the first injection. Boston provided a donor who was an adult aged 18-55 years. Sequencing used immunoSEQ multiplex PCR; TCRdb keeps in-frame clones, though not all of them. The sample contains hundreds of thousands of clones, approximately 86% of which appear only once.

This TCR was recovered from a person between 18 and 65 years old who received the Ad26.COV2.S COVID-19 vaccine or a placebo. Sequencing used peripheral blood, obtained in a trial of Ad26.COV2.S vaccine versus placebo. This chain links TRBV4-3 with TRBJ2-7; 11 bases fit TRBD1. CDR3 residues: CASSQDGDRGNEQYF. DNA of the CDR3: TGCGCCAGCAGCCAAGACGGGGACAGGGGGAACGAGCAGTACTTC.